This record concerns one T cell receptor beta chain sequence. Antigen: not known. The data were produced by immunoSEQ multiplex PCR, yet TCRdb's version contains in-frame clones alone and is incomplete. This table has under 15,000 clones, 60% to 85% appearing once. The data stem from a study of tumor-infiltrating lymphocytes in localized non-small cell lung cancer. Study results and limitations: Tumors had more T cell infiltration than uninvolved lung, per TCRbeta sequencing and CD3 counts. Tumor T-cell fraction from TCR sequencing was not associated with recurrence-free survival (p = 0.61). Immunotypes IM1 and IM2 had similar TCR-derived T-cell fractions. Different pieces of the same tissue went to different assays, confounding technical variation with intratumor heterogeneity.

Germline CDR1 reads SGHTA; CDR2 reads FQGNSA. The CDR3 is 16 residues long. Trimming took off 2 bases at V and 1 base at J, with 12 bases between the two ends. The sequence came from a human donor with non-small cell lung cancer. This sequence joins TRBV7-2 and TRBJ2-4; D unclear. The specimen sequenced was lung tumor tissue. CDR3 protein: CASSLNALGAKNIQYF. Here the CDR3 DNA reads TGTGCCAGCAGCTTAAATGCCCTCGGGGCCAAAAACATTCAGTACTTC.